Each of the 29 T cell receptor beta chains below was sequenced from the same sample in a study of blood T cells in healthy people across ages. With a J-beta primer mix and a sample-barcoded 5' primer, a second PCR ran about 7 to 12 cycles. From the 5' RACE reads, TCRdb called clonotypes with MiXCR, one entry per CDR3 protein. Of hundreds of thousands of distinct CDR3 sequences in the sample, approximately 52% were seen once. Sequenced sample: blood. These receptors were collected from a woman older than 75 in good health.

The rearrangement links TRBV6-5 to TRBJ2-3; perhaps D is TRBD1 or TRBD2 (5 bases each). V was shortened by 6 bases and J by 2 bases, with 12 bases between the two germline ends. The germline V gene encodes CDR1 MNHEY and CDR2 SVGAGI. The CDR3 sequence is 14 residues long. The CDR3 protein is CASSRVGITDTQYF. The DNA of the CDR3 is TGTGCCAGCAGCAGGGTCGGGATCACAGATACGCAGTATTTT.

This clonotype was detected a few times. Here the CDR3 DNA reads TGTGCCAGCAGTCACCCTGGGTTAGGCGGCGGAGATACGCAGTATTTT. Translated, it gives CASSHPGLGGGDTQYF. The V gene is TRBV3-1, the J gene TRBJ2-3; unclear D gene. This CDR3 comprises 16 residues. Trimming shortened V by 6 bases and J by 5 bases, and 21 bases separated the two germline ends. The V gene's germline CDR1 is LGHDT and CDR2 YNNKEL (reference sequence).

The V and J genes are TRBV6-5 and TRBJ2-5; 11 bases agree with TRBD2. Germline values: CDR1 MNHEY, CDR2 SVGAGI. Germline trimming cut 6 bases from V and 4 bases from J; bases unmatched to any gene: 4. This CDR3 spans 14 amino acids. The CDR3 DNA is TGTGCCAGCAGGAAGACTAGCGGGATAGAGACCCAGTACTTC. Translating it yields CASRKTSGIETQYF.

This chain uses TRBV20-1 with TRBJ2-5, with D unresolved. Germline V gives CDR1 DFQATT, CDR2 SNEGSKA (reference sequence). The length of the CDR3 is 14 residues. The V gene lost 5 bases and the J gene lost 11 bases, with 24 bases spanning the gap. CDR3 sequence: CSARRSEFGNEQYF. The CDR3 coding sequence is TGCAGTGCTCGGCGTTCAGAGTTTGGCAATGAGCAGTACTTC.

This clonotype was counted a single time. This chain connects TRBV7-9 to TRBJ2-3; D unresolved. The CDR3 sequence is 15 residues long. The V end was cut by 6 bases, the J end by 2 bases, with 15 bases between. The germline V gene has CDR1 SEHNR and CDR2 FQNEAQ (reference sequence). CDR3 protein: CASRKLLDPTDTQYF. The CDR3 coding sequence is TGTGCCAGCAGGAAGCTCCTTGACCCCACAGATACGCAGTATTTT.

The genes are TRBV3-1 and TRBJ2-1, with D possibly matching TRBD2 (5 bases). In germline, CDR1 is LGHDT, CDR2 YNNKEL (reference sequence). This CDR3 is 12 amino acids long. The V gene lost 0 bases and the J gene lost 12 bases, with 9 bases spanning the gap. This CDR3 is CASSQDQRAQFF. CDR3 DNA: TGTGCCAGCAGCCAAGATCAGAGGGCGCAGTTCTTC.

This clonotype has ten or more counts. The chain combines TRBV5-1 with TRBJ2-7; 8 bases fit TRBD1. This CDR3 is 14 amino acids long. The J segment lost 2 bases and the V segment lost 5 bases, leaving 6 bases of the junction unmatched. CDR1 and CDR2 from the germline V gene are SGHRS and YFSETQ. The CDR3 loop is CASSLQGDPYEQYF. CDR3 nucleotide sequence: TGCGCCAGCAGTCTACAGGGGGATCCCTACGAGCAGTACTTC.

The genes are TRBV5-1 and TRBJ1-5, with 10 bases matching TRBD1. CDR1 and CDR2 (germline): SGHRS, YFSETQ. This CDR3 spans 15 amino acids. V was pared by 4 bases and J by 5 bases, with 6 bases of the junction left unmatched. The CDR3 region has the DNA TGCGCCAGCAGCCCGTCGACAGGGGGCTATCAGCCCCAGCATTTT. This translates into CASSPSTGGYQPQHF.

The chain links TRBV20-1 to TRBJ1-2; TRBD1 matches at 10 bases. The CDR3 extends over 14 amino acids. Losses at the gene ends were 6 bases for V and 3 bases for J; bases not matched to a gene: 7. Germline V lookup: CDR1 DFQATT, CDR2 SNEGSKA (reference sequence). CDR3 DNA: TGCAGTGCCCCTAGGGGGACAGGGGACTATGGCTACACCTTC. Residues: CSAPRGTGDYGYTF.

This clonotype has only a few counts. This rearrangement joins TRBV6-1 to TRBJ1-2; 9 bases are shared with TRBD1. The CDR3 contains 15 residues. CDR1 is MNHNS, CDR2 SASEGT, per germline. The ends lost 8 bases at V and 4 bases at J; junction bases unmatched: 11. This chain's CDR3 is CASGGTGGYVYGYTF. The CDR3 DNA sequence: TGTGCCAGCGGGGGAACAGGGGGCTACGTCTATGGCTACACCTTC.

In the case of this clonotype: This may be a read error: a much more frequent sequence differs by one nucleotide. V is TRBV7-2 and J is TRBJ2-5; no firm D call. CDR1 and CDR2 (germline): SGHTA, FQGNSA. CDR3 length: 15 residues. Trimming cost V 2 bases and J 2 bases, with 12 bases left between them. The CDR3 region is CASSLPAERQETQYF. The CDR3 nucleotides are TGTGCCAGCAGCTTACCAGCAGAAAGACAAGAGACCCAGTACTTC. Together with reference TRBV7-2 and TRBJ2-5, the CDR3 gives the full variable domain: GAGVSQSPSNKVTEKGKDVELRCDPISGHTALYWYRQSLGQGLEFLIYFQGNSAPDKSGLPSDRFSAERTGGSVSTLTIQRTQQEDSAVYLCASSLPAERQETQYFGPGTRLLVL.

The chain links TRBV28 to TRBJ2-2, with 8 bases that match TRBD2. The germline gives CDR1 MDHEN, CDR2 SYDVKM. Germline trimming cut 6 bases from V and 3 bases from J; bases unmatched to any gene: 9. This CDR3 is built from 16 residues. The chain's CDR3 is CASSIPGGADTGELFF. The CDR3 DNA sequence: TGTGCCAGCAGCATCCCCGGGGGGGCCGACACCGGGGAGCTGTTTTTT.

Comments on this clonotype: Given a much more abundant clone one base away, this may be a read error. The chain uses TRBV3-1 and TRBJ2-1; TRBD2 aligns across 7 bases. The germline V gene encodes CDR1 LGHDT and CDR2 YNNKEL (reference sequence). V lost 8 bases and J lost 13; bases outside the gene matches: 8. This CDR3 is 11 amino acids long. The DNA of the CDR3 is TGTGCCAGCCTGACCGGGGGGACCCAGTTCTTC. It encodes CASLTGGTQFF.

In its sample, this clonotype was seen a few times. This chain connects TRBV7-2 to TRBJ1-4, with a tentative D call TRBD1 (6 bases). The V end lost 5 bases, the J end lost 4 bases, and 11 bases lay between the germline ends. Germline V gene sequence: CDR1 SGHTA, CDR2 FQGNSA. The CDR3 totals 14 residues. The CDR3 sequence is CASSPTGFNEKLFF. As DNA, the CDR3 is TGTGCCAGCAGCCCGACAGGCTTTAATGAAAAACTGTTTTTT.

J is TRBJ2-7 and V is TRBV29-1; 8 bases are shared with TRBD1. Trimming at V came to 2 bases and at J to 5 bases, leaving 2 bases not matched to a gene. The CDR3 is 12 amino acids. The V gene's germline CDR1 is SQVTM and CDR2 ANQGSEA. Written as DNA, the CDR3 is TGCAGCGTTGAACAGGGGGCCCACGAGCAGTACTTC. Encoded protein: CSVEQGAHEQYF.

Details on this clonotype: This sequence may be a read error, since a much larger clone differs from it by one base. This rearrangement joins TRBV19 to TRBJ2-4; TRBD1 might be the D (6 bases). Judging by the DNA end, TRBJ2-7 fits better; the J call may be wrong. Per the germline V gene, CDR1 is LNHDA and CDR2 is SQIVND (reference sequence). The CDR3 is 14 amino acids. CDR3 protein: CASRLTGAMYEQYF. The CDR3 DNA reads as TGTGCCAGTAGACTGACAGGCGCTATGTACGAGCAGTACTTC.

The sample holds one count of this clonotype. This chain joins TRBV6-5 and TRBJ2-7, with D unresolved. V dropped 4 bases and J dropped 0 bases, with 10 bases sitting between them. Germline loops: CDR1 MNHEY, CDR2 SVGAGI. The CDR3 runs to 14 residues. In nucleotides, the CDR3 is TGTGCCAGCAGTTCGGATCTAGTCTCCTACGAGCAGTACTTC. Protein sequence: CASSSDLVSYEQYF.

The CDR3 reads CASSLRGVHYGYTF. DNA for the CDR3: TGTGCCAGCAGCTTACGGGGTGTCCACTATGGCTACACCTTC. The chain couples TRBV7-9 to TRBJ1-2; D gene uncertain. The CDR3 spans 14 residues. Germline CDR1 SEHNR, CDR2 FQNEAQ (reference sequence). With 2 bases removed from V and 3 bases from J, the gap between germline ends came to 10 bases.

A note on this clonotype: A much larger clone differs by one base, so this may be a read error. This chain uses TRBV12-3 or TRBV12-4 with TRBJ1-5, with D unclear. The CDR3 has 14 residues. Between the trimmed V and J ends, which lost 5 bases and 5 bases, there was a span of 13 bases. CDR3 sequence: CASSVNPTYQPQHF. Written as DNA, the CDR3 is TGTGCCAGCAGTGTGAACCCGACTTATCAGCCCCAGCATTTT.

This clonotype was picked up many times. V gene TRBV27 combines with J gene TRBJ2-4; D is possibly TRBD1 (6 bases). Germline V gene lookup returns CDR1 MNHEY and CDR2 SMNVEV (reference sequence). V was cut by 8 bases and J by 9 bases, with 17 bases left in between. The CDR3 extends over 13 amino acids. The CDR3 loop is CASGNTGYSIQYF. The CDR3 DNA is TGTGCCAGCGGGAACACAGGGTACAGCATTCAGTACTTC.

V gene TRBV9 combines with J gene TRBJ2-3; D might be TRBD1 or TRBD2, each matching 6 bases. Germline lookup yields CDR1 SGDLS and CDR2 YYNGEE. The length of the CDR3 is 16 residues. V lost 0 bases and J lost 0, with 11 bases in between. The CDR3 DNA sequence: TGTGCCAGCAGCGTAGAAGGGGGGCATAGCACAGATACGCAGTATTTT. It codes for CASSVEGGHSTDTQYF.

This chain connects TRBV18 to TRBJ2-1; 7 nucleotides line up with TRBD1. In germline, CDR1 is KGHSH, CDR2 LQKENI. Losses at the gene ends were 3 bases for V and 3 bases for J; bases not matched to a gene: 8. The length of the CDR3 is 16 residues. CDR3 amino acids: CASSPGTDYLYNEQFF. The DNA of the CDR3 is TGTGCCAGCTCACCGGGGACAGACTATCTCTACAATGAGCAGTTCTTC.

V gene TRBV10-2 combines with J gene TRBJ2-2; 8 nucleotides agree with TRBD2. After removal of 6 bases from V and 7 bases from J, the junction contained 10 bases not matched to a gene. Germline CDR1 reads WSHSY; CDR2 reads SAAADI. The CDR3 length is 15 residues. The CDR3 bases are TGCGCCAGCAGGAACGGCCTAGCGGGCGTCGGGGAGCTGTTTTTT. This codes for CASRNGLAGVGELFF.

This clonotype was counted many times. The rearrangement joins TRBV12-3 or TRBV12-4 to TRBJ2-3; D is uncertain. The CDR3 loop spans 13 amino acids. Trimming shortened V by 3 bases and J by 6 bases, and 10 bases separated the two germline ends. The CDR3 here is CASSLGLLDTQYF. The CDR3 DNA sequence: TGTGCCAGCAGTTTGGGTCTTTTGGATACGCAGTATTTT.

Ten or more counts support this clonotype. The chain combines TRBV29-1 with TRBJ1-2; TRBD1 aligns across 10 bases. V shed 6 bases and J 7 bases; nucleotides not matched to a gene: 5. The CDR3 runs 12 residues. Germline lookup yields CDR1 SQVTM and CDR2 ANQGSEA. The CDR3 reads CSVGQGQGGYTF. The CDR3 DNA reads TGCAGCGTGGGACAGGGGCAAGGTGGCTACACCTTC.

The chain combines TRBV6-5 with TRBJ1-4, with TRBD1 matching over 9 bases. Germline values: CDR1 MNHEY, CDR2 SVGAGI. This CDR3 comprises 13 residues. The trim removed 6 bases at V and 6 bases at J, leaving 2 bases unmatched. The CDR3 spells CASRRQGDEKLFF. Written as DNA, the CDR3 is TGTGCCAGCAGGAGACAGGGGGATGAAAAACTGTTTTTT.

Of note for this clonotype: The germline gene is not matched at one end of the junction; a read error may be the cause. The genes are TRBV7-3 and TRBJ1-6; D remains unclear. The CDR3 consists of 15 residues. Germline assignment: CDR1 SGHTA and CDR2 FQGTGA. The CDR3 protein is CASSQNGVGNSPPHF. The DNA of the CDR3 is TGTGCCAGCAGTCAAAACGGGGTGGGCAATTCACCCCCCCACTTT.

To note about this clonotype: Being one base from a much bigger clone, this may be a read error. The chain combines TRBV12-3 or TRBV12-4 with TRBJ2-1; TRBD2 agrees at 11 bases. Gene TRBJ2-7 matches the end of the DNA better, so the J call may be wrong. The CDR3 sequence is 19 residues long. The CDR3 DNA reads TGTGCCAGCAGTTTACCAACTAGCGGGGGCCGTAGCTCCTACAATGAGCAGTACTTC. Translating it yields CASSLPTSGGRSSYNEQYF.

This chain joins TRBV7-2 and TRBJ2-7; the match to TRBD2 covers 8 bases. Germline-derived CDR1 and CDR2 are SGHTA and FQGNSA. The length of the CDR3 is 15 residues. V was clipped by 5 bases and J by 3 bases; unmatched bases: 9. In DNA, the CDR3 is TGTGCCAGCAGCGAAGCCGGGACTAGTTACTACGAGCAGTACTTC. It specifies CASSEAGTSYYEQYF.